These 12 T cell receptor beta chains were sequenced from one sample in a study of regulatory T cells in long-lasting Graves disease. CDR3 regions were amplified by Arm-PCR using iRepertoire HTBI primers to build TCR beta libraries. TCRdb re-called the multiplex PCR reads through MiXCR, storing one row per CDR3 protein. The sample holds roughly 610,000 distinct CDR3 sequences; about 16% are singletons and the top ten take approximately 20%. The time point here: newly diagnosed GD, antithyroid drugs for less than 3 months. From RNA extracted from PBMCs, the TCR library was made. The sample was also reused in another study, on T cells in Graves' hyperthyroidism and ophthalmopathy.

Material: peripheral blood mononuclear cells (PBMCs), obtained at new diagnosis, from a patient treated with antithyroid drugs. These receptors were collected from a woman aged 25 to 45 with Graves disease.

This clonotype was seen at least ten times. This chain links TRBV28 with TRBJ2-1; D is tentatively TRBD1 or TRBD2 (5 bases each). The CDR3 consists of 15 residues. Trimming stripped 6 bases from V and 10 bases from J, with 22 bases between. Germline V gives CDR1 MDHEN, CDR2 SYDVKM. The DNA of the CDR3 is TGTGCCAGCAGGGACGGGGCCTTCGCGGTAAGGGAGCAGTTCTTC. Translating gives CASRDGAFAVREQFF.

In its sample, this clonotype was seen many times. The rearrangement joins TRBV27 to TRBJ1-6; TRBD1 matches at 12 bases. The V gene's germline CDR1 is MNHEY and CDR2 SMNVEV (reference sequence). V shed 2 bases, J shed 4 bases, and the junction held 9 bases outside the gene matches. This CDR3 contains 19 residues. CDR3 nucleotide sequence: TGTGCCAGCAGTTTACTCGGGACAGGGGGCGGGGTTTATAATTCACCCCTCCACTTT. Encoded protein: CASSLLGTGGGVYNSPLHF.

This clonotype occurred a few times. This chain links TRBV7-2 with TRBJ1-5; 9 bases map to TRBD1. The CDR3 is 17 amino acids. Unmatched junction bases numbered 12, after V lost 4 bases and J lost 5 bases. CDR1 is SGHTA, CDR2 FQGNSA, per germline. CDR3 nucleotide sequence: TGTGCCAGCAGCTCCTCCGGGACAGGGATAGGGTATCAGCCCCAGCATTTT. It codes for CASSSSGTGIGYQPQHF.

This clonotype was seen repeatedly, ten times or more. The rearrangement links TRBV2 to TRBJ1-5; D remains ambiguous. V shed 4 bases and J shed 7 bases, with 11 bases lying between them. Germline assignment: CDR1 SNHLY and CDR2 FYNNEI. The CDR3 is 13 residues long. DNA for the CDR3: TGTGCCAGCAGTGGCACAAACTACCAGCCCCAGCATTTT. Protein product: CASSGTNYQPQHF.

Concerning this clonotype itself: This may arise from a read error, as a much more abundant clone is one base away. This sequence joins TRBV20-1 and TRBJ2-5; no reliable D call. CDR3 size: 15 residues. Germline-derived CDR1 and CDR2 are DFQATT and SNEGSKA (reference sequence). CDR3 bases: TGCATTGCTCCCTCGCCCGTTCCGGCCGGGGAGACCCAGTACTTC. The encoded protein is CIAPSPVPAGETQYF.

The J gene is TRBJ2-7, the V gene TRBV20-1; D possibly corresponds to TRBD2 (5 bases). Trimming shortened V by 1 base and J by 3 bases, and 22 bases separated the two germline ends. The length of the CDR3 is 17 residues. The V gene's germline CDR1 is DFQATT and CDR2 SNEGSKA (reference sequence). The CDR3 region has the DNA TGCAGTGCTAGAGCCACCGGACTGGACGTGGTGGGCTACGAGCAGTACTTC. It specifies CSARATGLDVVGYEQYF.

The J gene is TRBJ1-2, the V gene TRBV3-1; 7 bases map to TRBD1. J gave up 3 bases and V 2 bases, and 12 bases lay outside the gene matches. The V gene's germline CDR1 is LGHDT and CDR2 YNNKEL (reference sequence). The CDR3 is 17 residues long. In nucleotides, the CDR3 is TGTGCCAGCAGCCAACGCTATACAGGGGTTCTACACTATGGCTACACCTTC. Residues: CASSQRYTGVLHYGYTF.

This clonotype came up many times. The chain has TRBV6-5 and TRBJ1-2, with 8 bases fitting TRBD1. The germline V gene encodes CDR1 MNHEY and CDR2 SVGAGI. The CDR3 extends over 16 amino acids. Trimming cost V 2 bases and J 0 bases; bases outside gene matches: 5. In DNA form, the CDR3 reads TGTGCCAGCAGTTACAACAACAGGGGGACTAACTATGGCTACACCTTC. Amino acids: CASSYNNRGTNYGYTF.

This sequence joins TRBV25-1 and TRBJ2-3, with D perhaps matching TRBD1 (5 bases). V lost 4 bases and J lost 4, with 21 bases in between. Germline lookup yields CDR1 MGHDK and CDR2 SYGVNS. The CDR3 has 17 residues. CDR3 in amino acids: CASSAEVGVQLADTQYF. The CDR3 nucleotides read TGTGCCAGCAGTGCCGAAGTAGGGGTCCAATTGGCAGATACGCAGTATTTT. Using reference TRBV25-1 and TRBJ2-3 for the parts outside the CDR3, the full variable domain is EADIYQTPRYLVIGTGKKITLECSQTMGHDKMYWYQQDPGMELHLIHYSYGVNSTEKGDLSSESTVSRIRTEHFPLTLESARPSHTSQYLCASSAEVGVQLADTQYFGPGTRLTVL.

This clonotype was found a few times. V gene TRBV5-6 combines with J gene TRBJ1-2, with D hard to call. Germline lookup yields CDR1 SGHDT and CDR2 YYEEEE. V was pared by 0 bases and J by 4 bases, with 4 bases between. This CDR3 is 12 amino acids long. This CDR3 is CASSLVAYGYTF. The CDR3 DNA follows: TGTGCCAGCAGCTTGGTAGCCTATGGCTACACCTTC.

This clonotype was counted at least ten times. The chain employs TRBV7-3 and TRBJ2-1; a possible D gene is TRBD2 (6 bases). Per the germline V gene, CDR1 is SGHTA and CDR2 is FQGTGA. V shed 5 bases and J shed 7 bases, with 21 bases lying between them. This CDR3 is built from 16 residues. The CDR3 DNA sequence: TGTGCCAGCAGCCCCGGGACGGGGAGGTGGAGAAATGAGCAGTTCTTC. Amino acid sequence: CASSPGTGRWRNEQFF.

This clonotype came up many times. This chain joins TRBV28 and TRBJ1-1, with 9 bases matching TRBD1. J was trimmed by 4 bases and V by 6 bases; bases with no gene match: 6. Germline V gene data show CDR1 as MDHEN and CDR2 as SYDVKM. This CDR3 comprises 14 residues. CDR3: CASRGGTGPTEAFF. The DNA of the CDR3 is TGTGCCAGCAGGGGCGGGACAGGGCCCACTGAAGCTTTCTTT.